This T cell receptor beta chain is from a study of human T cells and chemical hapten exposure. J gave up 6 bases and V 7 bases, and 10 bases lay outside the gene matches. This CDR3 comprises 14 residues. Ten or more counts support this clonotype. Documented time point: patch test 2, 6 weeks after DPC sensitization. Indicated treatment: therapeutic diphenylcyclopropenone sensitization with weekly scalp DPC. People who gave samples had alopecia, were 18 to 70 years old, and were suitable for DPC. Sequencing started from total RNA isolated from unfractionated whole blood. MiXCR, applied by TCRdb to the RACE reads, yields one record per CDR3 protein. The profile covers about 96,000 distinct CDR3 sequences, with about 9.3% appearing a single time and 2% to 2.5% taken by the ten largest.

The material was whole blood, obtained in connection with sensitization to the hapten diphenylcyclopropenone (DPC). The V call is TRBV12-3 or TRBV12-4, the J call TRBJ2-3, with 7 bases identical to TRBD2. This TCR was sampled from a woman aged 40 to 49 with alopecia areata. Some clones in this sample may be carry-over from other donors' samples. The CDR3 loop is CASNFGTSADTQYF. The CDR3 nucleotides read TGTGCCAGCAACTTCGGCACTAGCGCGGATACGCAGTATTTT.